These 27 T cell receptor beta chains were all obtained from the same sample, sequenced in a study of identical twins. TCRdb re-called the 5' RACE reads through MiXCR, storing one row per CDR3 protein. The sample has 1.5 million or so distinct CDR3 sequences; less than 35% are singletons. Specimen: cord blood. The receptors were sampled from a newborn girl in good health.

The chain carries TRBV27 and TRBJ2-3, with 8 positions matching TRBD2. The V gene end was trimmed by 6 bases and the J gene end by 1 base; junction bases not matched to a gene: 6. The length of the CDR3 is 15 residues. Per the germline V gene, CDR1 is MNHEY and CDR2 is SMNVEV (reference sequence). The CDR3 spells CASRRAGAGTDTQYF. The CDR3 DNA sequence: TGTGCCAGCAGGAGAGCGGGAGCGGGCACAGATACGCAGTATTTT.

This clonotype was found once. The genes are TRBV4-2 and TRBJ1-4; perhaps TRBD1 as D (5 bases). CDR1 is LGHNA, CDR2 YNFKEQ, per germline. Trimming took off 1 base at V and 5 bases at J, with 14 bases between the two ends. The CDR3 spans 16 residues. The CDR3 reads CASSQGNGAENEKLFF. As DNA, the CDR3 is TGTGCCAGCAGCCAAGGGAACGGGGCCGAAAATGAAAAACTGTTTTTT.

In this sample, this clonotype turned up once. The rearrangement uses TRBV12-3 or TRBV12-4 and TRBJ2-3; the D gene is possibly TRBD2 (6 bases). Trimming took 7 bases from V and 5 from J, leaving 10 bases between them. The length of the CDR3 is 12 residues. DNA of the CDR3: TGTGCCAGCAAAAAGGGAGGAGATACGCAGTATTTT. Translated: CASKKGGDTQYF.

The chain recombines TRBV5-1 with TRBJ1-2; D unresolved. Germline CDR1 SGHRS, CDR2 YFSETQ. The CDR3 sequence is 14 residues long. V lost 0 bases to trimming and J lost 9 bases, with 15 bases between them. CDR3 loop: CASSLDTAGGSYTF. CDR3 bases: TGCGCCAGCAGCTTGGATACAGCGGGCGGGAGCTACACCTTC.

This chain uses TRBV20-1 with TRBJ2-3; no clear D. The V and J ends lost 6 bases and 2 bases respectively, with 12 bases between them. The CDR3 runs to 13 residues. Germline CDR1 DFQATT, CDR2 SNEGSKA (reference sequence). The CDR3 spells CSAAGSDTDTQYF. The CDR3 DNA sequence: TGCAGTGCGGCCGGGTCTGACACAGATACGCAGTATTTT.

The DNA of the CDR3 is TGCGCCAGCAGCCCCGGACTAGCGGGAGGTTCGGGCACAGATACGCAGTATTTT. Encoded protein: CASSPGLAGGSGTDTQYF. The chain couples TRBV5-1 to TRBJ2-3; 14 bases fit TRBD2. J lost 1 base, V lost 4 bases, and 8 bases had no gene match. This CDR3 is built from 18 residues. Looked up from germline, CDR1 is SGHRS and CDR2 is YFSETQ.

V gene TRBV20-1 combines with J gene TRBJ2-2, with D perhaps matching TRBD2 (5 bases). The V end was cut by 3 bases, the J end by 7 bases, with 6 bases between. The CDR3 length is 11 residues. CDR1 is DFQATT, CDR2 SNEGSKA, per germline (reference sequence). As DNA, the CDR3 is TGCAGTGCTAGTGAGGGCGGGGAGCTGTTTTTT. Protein product: CSASEGGELFF.

The DNA of the CDR3 is TGTGCCAGCAGGGGGCCCTATGGCTACACCTTC. The encoded protein is CASRGPYGYTF. This sequence joins TRBV28 and TRBJ1-2; D may be TRBD1 (5 bases). The CDR3 loop spans 11 amino acids. In germline, CDR1 is MDHEN, CDR2 SYDVKM. V was pared by 6 bases and J by 4 bases, with 6 bases between.

The sample holds a few counts of this clonotype. CDR3 amino acids: CASSLYGSIRVSSYEQYF. Here the CDR3 DNA reads TGTGCCAGCAGCTTGTATGGTTCCATAAGGGTTAGCTCCTACGAGCAGTACTTC. This rearrangement joins TRBV5-5 to TRBJ2-7; D not certain. Looked up from germline, CDR1 is SGHKS and CDR2 is YYEKEE (reference sequence). Trimming removed 1 base at V and 0 bases at J, with 20 bases between. The CDR3 length is 18 residues.

This clonotype was detected a few times. The chain employs TRBV7-2 and TRBJ1-6; D gene ambiguous. Trimming left V 8 bases short and J 4 bases short, with 9 bases between. Germline V gives CDR1 SGHTA, CDR2 FQGNSA. This CDR3 is 13 amino acids long. CDR3 amino acids: CASSQSYNSPLHF. CDR3 in DNA: TGTGCCAGCTCGCAGAGTTATAATTCACCCCTCCACTTT.

The chain uses TRBV10-3 and TRBJ2-2; TRBD1 agrees at 8 bases. This CDR3 is built from 15 residues. With 6 bases clipped from V and 3 bases from J, the junction kept 6 bases outside the gene matches. The germline CDR1 and CDR2 sequences are ENHRY and SYGVKD. Here the CDR3 reads CAIRRPGQDTGELFF. CDR3 sequence (DNA): TGTGCCATCAGGAGACCGGGACAGGACACCGGGGAGCTGTTTTTT.

This clonotype was counted between two and nine times. The rearrangement joins TRBV11-2 to TRBJ2-3; D may be TRBD2 (6 bases). Trimming stripped 5 bases from V and 5 bases from J, with 11 bases between. There are 13 residues in the CDR3. The germline gives CDR1 SGHAT, CDR2 FQNNGV. CDR3 in amino acids: CASSPQAGDTQYF. The CDR3 nucleotides read TGTGCCAGCAGCCCCCAAGCGGGAGATACGCAGTATTTT. Full variable domain (remainder filled in from reference TRBV11-2 and TRBJ2-3): EAGVAQSPRYKIIEKRQSVAFWCNPISGHATLYWYQQILGQGPKLLIQFQNNGVVDDSQLPKDRFSAERLKGVDSTLKIQPAKLEDSAVYLCASSPQAGDTQYFGPGTRLTVL.

This clonotype was counted only a few times. This sequence joins TRBV12-3 or TRBV12-4 and TRBJ2-1, with 7 bases that match TRBD2. The trim removed 3 bases at V and 2 bases at J, leaving 4 bases unmatched. This CDR3 spans 15 amino acids. The CDR3 DNA reads TGTGCCAGCAGTTTCGCTGGGAGGGCCTACAATGAGCAGTTCTTC. It translates to CASSFAGRAYNEQFF.

J is TRBJ2-1 and V is TRBV24-1; no clear D gene. CDR3 length: 12 residues. V lost 4 bases and J lost 6, with 6 bases in between. The germline CDR1 and CDR2 sequences are KGHDR and SFDVKD. The CDR3 here is CATSERSNEQFF. CDR3 in DNA: TGTGCCACCAGTGAACGGAGCAATGAGCAGTTCTTC.

The CDR3 DNA sequence: TGTGCCACCAGCAGAGGTGGGCCACTCCAAGAGACCCAGTACTTC. Encoded protein: CATSRGGPLQETQYF. The chain couples TRBV15 to TRBJ2-5, with D hard to call. The CDR3 extends over 15 amino acids. Germline lookup yields CDR1 LNHNV and CDR2 YYDKDF (reference sequence). Deletions cut 1 base from V and 1 base from J, with 10 bases between.

This clonotype was seen just once. The V call is TRBV27, the J call TRBJ1-2; maybe TRBD1 (5 bases). The germline V gene encodes CDR1 MNHEY and CDR2 SMNVEV (reference sequence). The CDR3 has 14 amino acids. V lost 5 bases and J 8 bases, leaving 18 bases between the germline ends. The chain's CDR3 is CASSLQVGGYGYTF. Here the CDR3 DNA reads TGTGCCAGCAGTCTACAGGTGGGGGGATACGGCTACACCTTC.

The sample holds a few counts of this clonotype. V is TRBV30 and J is TRBJ2-7; 11 nucleotides agree with TRBD2. This CDR3 spans 14 amino acids. CDR1 is GTSNPN and CDR2 is SVGIG in the germline V gene (reference sequence). The J segment lost 3 bases and the V segment lost 2 bases, leaving 3 bases of the junction unmatched. The chain's CDR3 is CAWSSSGGNYEQYF. For the CDR3, the DNA is TGTGCCTGGAGTTCTAGCGGGGGGAACTACGAGCAGTACTTC.

The rearrangement uses TRBV5-1 and TRBJ2-5; 11 positions match TRBD2. V was pared by 4 bases and J by 11 bases, with 13 bases of the junction left unmatched. The CDR3 length is 15 residues. Germline CDR1 and CDR2: SGHRS and YFSETQ. The CDR3 reads CASSPLLAGDNEQYF. CDR3 DNA: TGCGCCAGCAGCCCCCTACTAGCGGGAGATAATGAGCAGTACTTC.

This clonotype came up a few times. The rearrangement joins TRBV20-1 to TRBJ2-5, with D possibly called TRBD1 or TRBD2 (5 bases each). V lost 3 bases to trimming and J lost 2 bases, with 13 bases between them. Germline-derived CDR1 and CDR2 are DFQATT and SNEGSKA (reference sequence). This CDR3 spans 14 amino acids. Here the CDR3 DNA reads TGCAGTGCTAGGGGCGAGGGGTTACAAGAGACCCAGTACTTC. Its protein product is CSARGEGLQETQYF.

This clonotype was seen once. The chain links TRBV28 to TRBJ1-2, with 8 bases fitting TRBD1. V shed 6 bases and J 1 base; nucleotides not matched to a gene: 13. This CDR3 comprises 17 residues. Germline CDR1 reads MDHEN; CDR2 reads SYDVKM. Here the CDR3 reads CASSPVQGGGLNYGYTF. For the CDR3, the DNA is TGTGCCAGCAGCCCCGTACAGGGGGGAGGCCTTAACTATGGCTACACCTTC.

The rearrangement uses TRBV3-1 and TRBJ2-3; no definite D call. Trimming took off 0 bases at V and 4 bases at J, with 11 bases between the two ends. This CDR3 is built from 15 residues. The germline CDR1 and CDR2 sequences are LGHDT and YNNKEL (reference sequence). The CDR3 sequence: CASSQDFGEPDTQYF. The CDR3 bases are TGTGCCAGCAGCCAAGATTTTGGAGAACCAGATACGCAGTATTTT.

This clonotype was counted a few times. This chain links TRBV7-9 with TRBJ2-7; D remains unclear. V shed 3 bases and J shed 2 bases, with 11 bases lying between them. Germline values: CDR1 SEHNR, CDR2 FQNEAQ (reference sequence). The CDR3 is 14 amino acids. In DNA form, the CDR3 reads TGTGCCAGCAGCTTTGAATCCGGCGCCTACGAGCAGTACTTC. It yields the protein CASSFESGAYEQYF.

This clonotype was detected a few times. The chain carries TRBV24-1 and TRBJ2-1, with TRBD2 matching 14 bases. The V gene's germline CDR1 is KGHDR and CDR2 SFDVKD. The CDR3 has 18 residues. J lost 7 bases, V lost 1 base, and 8 bases had no gene match. The CDR3 coding sequence is TGTGCCACCAGTGATTTAAGAGGACTAGCGGGAGGTAGGAATGAGCAGTTCTTC. Encoded protein: CATSDLRGLAGGRNEQFF.

The chain recombines TRBV28 with TRBJ2-3; perhaps TRBD2 as D (6 bases). V was pared by 3 bases and J by 2 bases, with 24 bases between. CDR1 is MDHEN and CDR2 is SYDVKM in the germline V gene. This CDR3 is 19 amino acids long. CDR3 loop: CASSFSVRGLSQPTDTQYF. In DNA form, the CDR3 reads TGTGCCAGCAGTTTCAGTGTTAGGGGACTGAGCCAACCCACAGATACGCAGTATTTT.

This clonotype was observed once. A single base separates this from a much larger clone, so it may be a read error. The chain recombines TRBV12-3 or TRBV12-4 with TRBJ2-1; D perhaps matches TRBD1 (5 bases). The J call may be in error: the DNA end matches TRBJ2-7 better. The CDR3 has 14 residues. The CDR3 region is CASRFSGATYEQYF. The CDR3 nucleotides read TGTGCCAGCCGTTTTAGTGGGGCCACCTACGAGCAGTACTTC.

This clonotype has only a few counts. The rearrangement joins TRBV20-1 to TRBJ2-7; D gene uncertain. The CDR3 consists of 13 residues. CDR1 and CDR2 (germline): DFQATT, SNEGSKA (reference sequence). Trimming stripped 2 bases from V and 3 bases from J, with 11 bases between. The CDR3 loop is CSARPRTYYEQYF. In DNA, the CDR3 is TGCAGTGCTAGACCCCGGACGTACTACGAGCAGTACTTC.

The V call is TRBV12-3 or TRBV12-4, the J call TRBJ2-3, with D perhaps being TRBD1 or TRBD2 (6 bases each). V lost 7 bases and J 0 bases, leaving 20 bases between the germline ends. The CDR3 is 17 amino acids. CDR3 bases: TGTGCCAGCACCTTGGGGGCGCGGGGACTGAGCACAGATACGCAGTATTTT. This gives the protein CASTLGARGLSTDTQYF.